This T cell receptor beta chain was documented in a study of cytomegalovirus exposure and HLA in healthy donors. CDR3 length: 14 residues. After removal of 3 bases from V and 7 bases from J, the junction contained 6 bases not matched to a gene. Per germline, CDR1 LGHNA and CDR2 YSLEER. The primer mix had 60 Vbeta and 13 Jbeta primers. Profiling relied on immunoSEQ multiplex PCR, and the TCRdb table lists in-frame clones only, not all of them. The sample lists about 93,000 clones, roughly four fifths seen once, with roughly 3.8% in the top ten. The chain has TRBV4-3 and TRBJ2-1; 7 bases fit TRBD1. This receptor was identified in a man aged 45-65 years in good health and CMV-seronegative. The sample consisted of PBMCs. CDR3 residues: CASSHLTGLNEQFF. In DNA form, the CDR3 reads TGCGCCAGCAGCCATCTGACAGGGCTGAATGAGCAGTTCTTC.